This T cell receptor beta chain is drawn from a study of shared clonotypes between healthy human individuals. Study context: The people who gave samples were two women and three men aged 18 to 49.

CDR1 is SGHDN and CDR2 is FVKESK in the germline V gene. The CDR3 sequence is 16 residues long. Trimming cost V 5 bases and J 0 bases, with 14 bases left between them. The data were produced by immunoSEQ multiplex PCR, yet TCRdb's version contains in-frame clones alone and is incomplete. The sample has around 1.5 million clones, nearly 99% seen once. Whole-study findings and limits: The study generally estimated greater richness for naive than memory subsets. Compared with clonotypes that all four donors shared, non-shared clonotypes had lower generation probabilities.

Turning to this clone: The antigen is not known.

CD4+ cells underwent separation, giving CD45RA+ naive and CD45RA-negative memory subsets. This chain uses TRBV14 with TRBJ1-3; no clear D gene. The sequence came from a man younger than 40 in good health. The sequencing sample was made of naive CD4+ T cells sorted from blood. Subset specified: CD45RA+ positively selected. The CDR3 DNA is TGTGCCAGCAGCTCCAAGGTGGTGTCCTCTGGAAACACCATATATTTT. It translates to CASSSKVVSSGNTIYF.